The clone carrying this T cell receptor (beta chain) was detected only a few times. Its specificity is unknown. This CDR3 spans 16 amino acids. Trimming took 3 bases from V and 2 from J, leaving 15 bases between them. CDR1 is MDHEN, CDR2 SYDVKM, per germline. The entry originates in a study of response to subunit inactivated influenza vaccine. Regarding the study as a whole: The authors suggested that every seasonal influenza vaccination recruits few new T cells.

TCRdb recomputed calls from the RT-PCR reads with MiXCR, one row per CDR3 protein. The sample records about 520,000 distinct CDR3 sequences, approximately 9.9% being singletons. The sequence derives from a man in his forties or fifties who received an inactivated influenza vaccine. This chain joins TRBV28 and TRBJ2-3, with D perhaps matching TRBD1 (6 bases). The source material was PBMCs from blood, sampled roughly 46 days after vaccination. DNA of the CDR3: TGTGCCAGCAGTTTTCTTACGGGACAAATCACAGATACGCAGTATTTT. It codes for CASSFLTGQITDTQYF.